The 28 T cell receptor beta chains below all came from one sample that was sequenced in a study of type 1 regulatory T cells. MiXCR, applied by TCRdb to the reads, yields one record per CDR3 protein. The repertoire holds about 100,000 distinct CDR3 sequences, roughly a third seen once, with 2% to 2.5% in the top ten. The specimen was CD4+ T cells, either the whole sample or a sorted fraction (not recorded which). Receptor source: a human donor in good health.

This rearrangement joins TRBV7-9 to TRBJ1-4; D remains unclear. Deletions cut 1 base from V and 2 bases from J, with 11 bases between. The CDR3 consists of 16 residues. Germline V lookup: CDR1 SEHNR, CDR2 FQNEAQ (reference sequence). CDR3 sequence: CASSLVTWATNEKLFF. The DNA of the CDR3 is TGTGCCAGCAGCTTAGTAACCTGGGCGACTAATGAAAAACTGTTTTTT.

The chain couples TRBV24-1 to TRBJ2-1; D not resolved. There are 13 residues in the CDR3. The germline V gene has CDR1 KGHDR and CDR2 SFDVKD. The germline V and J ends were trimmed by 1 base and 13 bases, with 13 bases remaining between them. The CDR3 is CATSDFTRPRQFF. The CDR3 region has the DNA TGTGCCACCAGTGATTTTACCAGGCCCCGTCAGTTCTTC.

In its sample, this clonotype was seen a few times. CDR3 protein: CASSPPSRTGELFF. The CDR3 DNA sequence: TGTGCCAGCAGCCCCCCCAGCCGGACCGGGGAGCTGTTTTTT. This rearrangement joins TRBV13 to TRBJ2-2; D is undetermined. Germline V lookup: CDR1 PRHDT, CDR2 FYEKMQ (reference sequence). The CDR3 totals 14 residues. V was cut by 5 bases and J by 5 bases, with 12 bases left in between.

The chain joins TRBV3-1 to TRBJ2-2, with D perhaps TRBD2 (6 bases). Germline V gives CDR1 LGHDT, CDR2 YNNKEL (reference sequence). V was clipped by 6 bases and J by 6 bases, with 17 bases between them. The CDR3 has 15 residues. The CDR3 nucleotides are TGTGCCAGCAGGAAGACGGAGGGCAATCCCGGGGAGCTGTTTTTT. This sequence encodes CASRKTEGNPGELFF.

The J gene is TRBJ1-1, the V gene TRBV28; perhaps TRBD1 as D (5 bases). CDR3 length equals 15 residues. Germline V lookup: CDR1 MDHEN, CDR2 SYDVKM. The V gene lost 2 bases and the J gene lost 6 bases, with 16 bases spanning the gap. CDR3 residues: CASSLPGPLRAEAFF. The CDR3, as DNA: TGTGCCAGCAGTTTACCCGGACCGCTCAGGGCTGAAGCTTTCTTT.

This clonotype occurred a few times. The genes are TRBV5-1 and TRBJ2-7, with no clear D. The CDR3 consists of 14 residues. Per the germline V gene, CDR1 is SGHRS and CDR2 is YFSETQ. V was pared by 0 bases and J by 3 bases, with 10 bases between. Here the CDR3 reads CASSLGRSNYEQYF. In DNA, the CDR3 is TGCGCCAGCAGCTTGGGTAGGTCCAACTACGAGCAGTACTTC.

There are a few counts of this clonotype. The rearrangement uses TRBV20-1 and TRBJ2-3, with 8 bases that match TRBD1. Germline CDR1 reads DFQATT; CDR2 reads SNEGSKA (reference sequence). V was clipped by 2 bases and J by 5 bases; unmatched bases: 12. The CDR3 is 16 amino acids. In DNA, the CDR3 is TGCAGTGCTAGAAATCCCGGGACAGGAGGGCAAGATACGCAGTATTTT. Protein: CSARNPGTGGQDTQYF.

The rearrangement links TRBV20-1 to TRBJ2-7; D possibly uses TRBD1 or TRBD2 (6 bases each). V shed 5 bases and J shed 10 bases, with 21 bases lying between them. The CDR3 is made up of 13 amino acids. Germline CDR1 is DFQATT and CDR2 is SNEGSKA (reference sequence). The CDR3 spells CSAGRLRGAGQYF. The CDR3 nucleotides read TGCAGTGCTGGACGTCTCAGGGGTGCGGGACAGTACTTC.

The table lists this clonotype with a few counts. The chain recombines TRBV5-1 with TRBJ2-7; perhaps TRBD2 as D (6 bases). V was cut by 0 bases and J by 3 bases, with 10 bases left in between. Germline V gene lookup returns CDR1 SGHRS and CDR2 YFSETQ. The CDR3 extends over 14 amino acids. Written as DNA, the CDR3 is TGCGCCAGCAGCTTGGCGCAGGGAGGCTACGAGCAGTACTTC. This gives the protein CASSLAQGGYEQYF.

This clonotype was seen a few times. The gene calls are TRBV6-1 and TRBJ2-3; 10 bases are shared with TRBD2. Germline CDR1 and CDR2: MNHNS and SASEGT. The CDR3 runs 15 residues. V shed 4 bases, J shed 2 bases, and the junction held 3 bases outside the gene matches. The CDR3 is CASSVGTSDTDTQYF. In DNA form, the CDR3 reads TGTGCCAGCAGTGTCGGGACTAGCGACACAGATACGCAGTATTTT.

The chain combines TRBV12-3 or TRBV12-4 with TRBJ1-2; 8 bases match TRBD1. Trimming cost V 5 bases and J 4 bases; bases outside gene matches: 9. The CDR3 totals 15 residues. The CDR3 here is CASSLRGRRAYGYTF. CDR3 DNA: TGTGCCAGCAGTCTCAGGGGGCGGAGGGCCTATGGCTACACCTTC.

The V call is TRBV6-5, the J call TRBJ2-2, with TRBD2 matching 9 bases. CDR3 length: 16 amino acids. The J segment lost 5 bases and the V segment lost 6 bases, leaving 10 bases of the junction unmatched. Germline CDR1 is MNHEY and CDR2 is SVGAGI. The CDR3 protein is CASRPVAGAGTGELFF. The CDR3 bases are TGTGCCAGCAGACCGGTAGCGGGAGCGGGGACCGGGGAGCTGTTTTTT.

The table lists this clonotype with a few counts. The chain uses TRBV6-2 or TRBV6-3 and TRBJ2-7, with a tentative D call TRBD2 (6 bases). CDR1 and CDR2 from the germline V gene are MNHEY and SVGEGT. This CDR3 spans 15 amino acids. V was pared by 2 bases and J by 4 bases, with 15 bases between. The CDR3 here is CASSYSGPPLYEQYF. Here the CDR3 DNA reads TGTGCCAGCAGTTACAGCGGGCCACCCCTTTACGAGCAGTACTTC.

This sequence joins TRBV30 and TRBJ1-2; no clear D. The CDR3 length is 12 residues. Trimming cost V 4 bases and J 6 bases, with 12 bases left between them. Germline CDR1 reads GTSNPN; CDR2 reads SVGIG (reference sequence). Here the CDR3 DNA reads TGTGCCTGGAAGCCGGTCGGGGATGGCTACACCTTC. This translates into CAWKPVGDGYTF.

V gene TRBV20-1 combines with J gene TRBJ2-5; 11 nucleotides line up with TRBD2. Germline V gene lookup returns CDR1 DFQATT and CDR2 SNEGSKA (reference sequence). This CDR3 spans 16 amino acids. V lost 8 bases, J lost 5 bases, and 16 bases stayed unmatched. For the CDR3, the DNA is TGCAGTCCCTCTACCCCACTAGCGGGAGTTAGGGAGACCCAGTACTTC. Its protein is CSPSTPLAGVRETQYF.

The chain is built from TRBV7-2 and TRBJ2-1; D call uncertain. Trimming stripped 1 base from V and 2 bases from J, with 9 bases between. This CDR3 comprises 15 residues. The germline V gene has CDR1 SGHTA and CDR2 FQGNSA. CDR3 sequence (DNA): TGTGCCAGCAGCTTAGGAGTTGGGCCCTACAATGAGCAGTTCTTC. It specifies CASSLGVGPYNEQFF.

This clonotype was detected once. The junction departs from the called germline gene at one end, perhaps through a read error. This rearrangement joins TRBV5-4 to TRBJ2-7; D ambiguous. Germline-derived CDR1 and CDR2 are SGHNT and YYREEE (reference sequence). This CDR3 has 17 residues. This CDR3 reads CAGSLGVLAGPYYEQYF. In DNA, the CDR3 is TGTGCCGGCAGTCTAGGCGTTCTGGCCGGGCCTTACTACGAGCAGTACTTC.

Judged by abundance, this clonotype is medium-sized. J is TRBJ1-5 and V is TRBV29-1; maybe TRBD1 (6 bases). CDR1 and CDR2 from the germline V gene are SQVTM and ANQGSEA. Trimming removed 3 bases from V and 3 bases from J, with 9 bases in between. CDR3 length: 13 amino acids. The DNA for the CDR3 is TGCAGCGTTGACCAGGGGCCCAATCAGCCCCAGCATTTT. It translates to CSVDQGPNQPQHF.

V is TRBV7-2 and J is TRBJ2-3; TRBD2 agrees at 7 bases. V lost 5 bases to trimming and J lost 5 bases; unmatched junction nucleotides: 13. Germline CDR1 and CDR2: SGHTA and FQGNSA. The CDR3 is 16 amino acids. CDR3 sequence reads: CASSPSRGDHRDTQYF. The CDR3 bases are TGTGCCAGCAGCCCCTCTCGGGGGGATCACAGAGATACGCAGTATTTT. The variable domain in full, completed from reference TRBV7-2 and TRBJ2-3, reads GAGVSQSPSNKVTEKGKDVELRCDPISGHTALYWYRQSLGQGLEFLIYFQGNSAPDKSGLPSDRFSAERTGGSVSTLTIQRTQQEDSAVYLCASSPSRGDHRDTQYFGPGTRLTVL.

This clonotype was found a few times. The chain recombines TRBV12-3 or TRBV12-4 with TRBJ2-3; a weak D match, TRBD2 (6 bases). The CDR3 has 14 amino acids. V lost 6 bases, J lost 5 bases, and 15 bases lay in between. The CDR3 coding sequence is TGTGCCAGCAGCAACCAGCGGGCTGGAGATACGCAGTATTTT. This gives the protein CASSNQRAGDTQYF.

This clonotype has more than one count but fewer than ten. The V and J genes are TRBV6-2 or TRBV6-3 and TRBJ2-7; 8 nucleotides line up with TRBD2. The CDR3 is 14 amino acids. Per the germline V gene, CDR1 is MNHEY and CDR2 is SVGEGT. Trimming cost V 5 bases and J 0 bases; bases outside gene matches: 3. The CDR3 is CASSRSGVSYEQYF. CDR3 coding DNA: TGTGCCAGCAGTCGTAGCGGGGTCTCCTACGAGCAGTACTTC.

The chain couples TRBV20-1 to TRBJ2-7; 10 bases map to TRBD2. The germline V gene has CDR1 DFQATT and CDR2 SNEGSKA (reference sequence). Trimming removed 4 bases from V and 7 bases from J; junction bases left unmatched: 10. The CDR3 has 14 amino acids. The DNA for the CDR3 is TGCAGTGCTACAGTCCCGGGACTAGCGTGGGAGCAGTACTTC. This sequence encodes CSATVPGLAWEQYF.

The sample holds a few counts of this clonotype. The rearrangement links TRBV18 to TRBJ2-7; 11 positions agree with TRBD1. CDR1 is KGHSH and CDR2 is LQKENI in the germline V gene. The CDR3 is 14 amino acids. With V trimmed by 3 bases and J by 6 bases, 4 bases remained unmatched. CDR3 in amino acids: CASSPLGQGVEQYF. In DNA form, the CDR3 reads TGTGCCAGCTCACCTTTGGGACAGGGGGTCGAGCAGTACTTC.

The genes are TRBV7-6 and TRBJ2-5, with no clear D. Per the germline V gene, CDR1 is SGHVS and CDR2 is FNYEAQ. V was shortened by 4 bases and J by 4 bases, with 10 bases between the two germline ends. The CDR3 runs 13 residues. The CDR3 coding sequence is TGTGCCAGCAGCTCCCCCCCCGGAGAGACCCAGTACTTC. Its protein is CASSSPPGETQYF. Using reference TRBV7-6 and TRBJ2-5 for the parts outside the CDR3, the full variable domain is GAGVSQSPRYKVTKRGQDVALRCDPISGHVSLYWYRQALGQGPEFLTYFNYEAQQDKSGLPNDRFSAERPEGSISTLTIQRTEQRDSAMYRCASSSPPGETQYFGPGTRLLVL.

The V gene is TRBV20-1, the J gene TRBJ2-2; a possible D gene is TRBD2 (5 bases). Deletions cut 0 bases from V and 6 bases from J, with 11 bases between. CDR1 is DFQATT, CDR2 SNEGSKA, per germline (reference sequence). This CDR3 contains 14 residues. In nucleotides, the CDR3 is TGCAGTGCTAGAGATGGGCGAGGGTCCGGGGAGCTGTTTTTT. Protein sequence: CSARDGRGSGELFF.

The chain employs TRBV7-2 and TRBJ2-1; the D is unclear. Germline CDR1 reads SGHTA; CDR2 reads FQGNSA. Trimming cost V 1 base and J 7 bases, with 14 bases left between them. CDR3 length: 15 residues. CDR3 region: CASSLVFGVGNEQFF. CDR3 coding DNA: TGTGCCAGCAGCTTAGTCTTCGGAGTGGGTAATGAGCAGTTCTTC.

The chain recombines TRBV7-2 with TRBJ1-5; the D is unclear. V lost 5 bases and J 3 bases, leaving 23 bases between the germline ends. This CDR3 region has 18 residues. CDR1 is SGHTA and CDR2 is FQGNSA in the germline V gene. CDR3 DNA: TGTGCCAGCAGCCAAGAAAGATCGACGGTGCTTGCCAATCAGCCCCAGCATTTT. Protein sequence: CASSQERSTVLANQPQHF.

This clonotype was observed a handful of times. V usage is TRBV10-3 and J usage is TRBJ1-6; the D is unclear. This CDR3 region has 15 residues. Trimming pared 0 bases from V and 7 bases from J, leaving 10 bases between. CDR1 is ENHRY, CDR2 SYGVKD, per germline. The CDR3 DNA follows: TGTGCCATCAGTGAGTCGGAGGCGGTGAATTCACCCCTCCACTTT. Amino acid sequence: CAISESEAVNSPLHF.